These 24 T cell receptor beta chains were all obtained from the same sample, sequenced in a study of technical replicates of blood from several donors. The table came from immunoSEQ multiplex PCR; TCRdb's copy has only in-frame clones and leaves some out. The repertoire has 85,000 to 100,000 clones, roughly 96% of them found once; the top ten carry about 0.26%. The material sequenced was T cells isolated from PBMCs. The receptors were sampled from a human donor in good health.

The J gene is TRBJ1-1, the V gene TRBV28; possible D gene TRBD1, 6 bases. This CDR3 is 14 amino acids long. Between the trimmed V and J ends, which lost 6 bases and 6 bases, there was a span of 17 bases. Germline V gives CDR1 MDHEN, CDR2 SYDVKM. CDR3 residues: CASRGAMGTAEAFF. CDR3 nucleotides: TGTGCCAGCAGGGGGGCTATGGGCACGGCTGAAGCTTTCTTT.

The J gene is TRBJ2-1, the V gene TRBV13, with D tentatively TRBD1 (6 bases). Germline values: CDR1 PRHDT, CDR2 FYEKMQ (reference sequence). V lost 1 base, J lost 4 bases, and 11 bases lay in between. This CDR3 region has 15 residues. CDR3 sequence (DNA): TGTGCCAGCAGCTTAGAGGGGGATTTTTACAATGAGCAGTTCTTC. Its protein product is CASSLEGDFYNEQFF.

This clone appeared once. The chain carries TRBV11-2 and TRBJ2-1; D may be TRBD1 (5 bases). The CDR3 is 13 residues long. Germline values: CDR1 SGHAT, CDR2 FQNNGV. Trimming took 0 bases from V and 8 from J, leaving 8 bases between them. The CDR3 region is CASSLEGLDEQFF. Written as DNA, the CDR3 is TGTGCCAGCAGCTTAGAGGGGCTCGATGAGCAGTTCTTC.

Written as DNA, the CDR3 is TGCGCCAGCAGCTTGGTGGGGGGGAACTATGGCTACACCTTC. Protein sequence: CASSLVGGNYGYTF. The chain uses TRBV5-1 and TRBJ1-2; D may be TRBD1 (5 bases). The CDR3 is 14 amino acids. Germline values: CDR1 SGHRS, CDR2 YFSETQ. V dropped 0 bases and J dropped 2 bases, with 8 bases sitting between them.

V is TRBV12-5 and J is TRBJ2-5; a possible D gene is TRBD1 (5 bases). The CDR3 consists of 19 residues. The germline V and J ends were trimmed by 0 bases and 3 bases, with 23 bases remaining between them. Germline CDR1 is LGHNT and CDR2 is FRNRAP. CDR3 amino acids: CASGLVLFGQGRSKETQYF. In DNA form, the CDR3 reads TGTGCTAGTGGTTTGGTACTCTTCGGCCAGGGTCGGTCAAAAGAGACCCAGTACTTC.

The rearrangement uses TRBV14 and TRBJ1-5, with D possibly TRBD1 on 6 matching bases. Per germline, CDR1 SGHDN and CDR2 FVKESK. Trimming removed 1 base at V and 3 bases at J, with 10 bases between. The CDR3 loop spans 15 amino acids. The CDR3 is CASSQGRGYNQPQHF. For the CDR3, the DNA is TGTGCCAGCAGCCAAGGCAGGGGATACAATCAGCCCCAGCATTTT.

The chain joins TRBV2 to TRBJ2-3, with a tentative D call TRBD1 (6 bases). The V and J ends lost 0 bases and 8 bases respectively, with 12 bases between them. The CDR3 contains 14 residues. The germline V gene encodes CDR1 SNHLY and CDR2 FYNNEI. As DNA, the CDR3 is TGTGCCAGCAGTGAAGCGCACAGGGACGGTACGCAGTATTTT. It codes for CASSEAHRDGTQYF.

The genes are TRBV5-6 and TRBJ1-3; unclear D gene. The CDR3 covers 14 residues. The germline CDR1 and CDR2 sequences are SGHDT and YYEEEE. Trimming left V 7 bases short and J 0 bases short, with 11 bases between. The CDR3 loop reads CASRQAGSGNTIYF. The CDR3 DNA sequence: TGTGCCAGCCGGCAGGCAGGCTCTGGAAACACCATATATTTT. The full variable domain, rest sourced from reference TRBV5-6 and TRBJ1-3, is DAGVTQSPTHLIKTRGQQVTLRCSPKSGHDTVSWYQQALGQGPQFIFQYYEEEERQRGNFPDRFSGHQFPNYSSELNVNALLLGDSALYLCASRQAGSGNTIYFGEGSWLTVV.

This chain uses TRBV14 with TRBJ1-2; D is unclear. Germline loops: CDR1 SGHDN, CDR2 FVKESK. The CDR3 totals 17 residues. Deletions cut 1 base from V and 2 bases from J, with 17 bases between. The CDR3, as DNA: TGTGCCAGCAGCCAAGTAGCGGGAGCTGAATTAAACTATGGCTACACCTTC. It specifies CASSQVAGAELNYGYTF.

The V gene is TRBV6-5, the J gene TRBJ2-5; TRBD2 agrees at 13 bases. Germline CDR1 and CDR2: MNHEY and SVGAGI. The CDR3 contains 15 residues. Unmatched junction bases numbered 6, after V lost 6 bases and J lost 5 bases. CDR3 sequence reads: CASSIGLAGVETQYF. CDR3 DNA: TGTGCCAGCAGCATCGGACTAGCGGGGGTTGAGACCCAGTACTTC.

CDR3 in DNA: TGTGCTAGTGGTTTTAGAAGGATGGGGGCTTTCTATGGCTACACCTTC. The encoded protein is CASGFRRMGAFYGYTF. The rearrangement uses TRBV12-5 and TRBJ1-2; possibly TRBD1 for D (6 bases). Trimming took 3 bases from V and 4 from J, leaving 18 bases between them. The CDR3 contains 16 residues. The V gene's germline CDR1 is LGHNT and CDR2 FRNRAP. Looking up the rest from reference TRBV12-5 and TRBJ1-2 gives the full variable domain: DARVTQTPRHKVTEMGQEVTMRCQPILGHNTVFWYRQTMMQGLELLAYFRNRAPLDDSGMPKDRFSAEMPDATLATLKIQPSEPRDSAVYFCASGFRRMGAFYGYTFGSGTRLTVV.

The gene calls are TRBV6-1 and TRBJ2-1; D is unclear. Germline values: CDR1 MNHNS, CDR2 SASEGT. The CDR3 length is 15 residues. V gave up 5 bases and J gave up 7 bases, with 18 bases separating them. CDR3 amino acids: CASSIRLVNMNEQFF. CDR3 coding DNA: TGTGCCAGCAGTATCAGGTTGGTGAATATGAATGAGCAGTTCTTC.

V usage is TRBV30 and J usage is TRBJ1-6; D is possibly TRBD1 (5 bases). The germline gives CDR1 GTSNPN, CDR2 SVGIG (reference sequence). Trimming removed 4 bases from V and 10 bases from J, with 17 bases in between. The CDR3 is made up of 14 amino acids. CDR3 bases: TGTGCCTGGATTGAAGGTCGGGGGAGCTCACCCCTCCACTTT. This encodes CAWIEGRGSSPLHF. Based on the CDR3 plus reference TRBV30 and TRBJ1-6, the full variable domain is SQTIHQWPATLVQPVGSPLSLECTVEGTSNPNLYWYRQAAGRGLQLLFYSVGIGQISSEVPQNLSASRPQDRQFILSSKKLLLSDSGFYLCAWIEGRGSSPLHFGNGTRLTVT.

The chain combines TRBV9 with TRBJ2-5, with D possibly matching TRBD1 (6 bases). V lost 3 bases to trimming and J lost 0 bases, with 12 bases between them. The CDR3 contains 15 residues. Germline CDR1 is SGDLS and CDR2 is YYNGEE. CDR3 bases: TGTGCCAGCAGCGCAGGCCCAGGGGACCAAGAGACCCAGTACTTC. Amino acid sequence: CASSAGPGDQETQYF.

The V and J genes are TRBV7-9 and TRBJ1-6, with 8 bases fitting TRBD1. The CDR3 contains 13 residues. Germline trimming cut 4 bases from V and 9 bases from J; bases unmatched to any gene: 2. Germline V gene lookup returns CDR1 SEHNR and CDR2 FQNEAQ (reference sequence). In DNA form, the CDR3 reads TGTGCCAGCAGCTACGACAGGGGTTCACCCCTCCACTTT. This gives the protein CASSYDRGSPLHF.

The chain has TRBV2 and TRBJ1-2; TRBD1 matches at 9 bases. Germline values: CDR1 SNHLY, CDR2 FYNNEI. The CDR3 runs 16 residues. V shed 1 base, J shed 7 bases, and the junction held 10 bases outside the gene matches. CDR3 sequence: CASSEVRSQGAAGYTF. As DNA, the CDR3 is TGTGCCAGCAGTGAAGTTCGTTCACAGGGGGCGGCTGGCTACACCTTC.

The chain combines TRBV2 with TRBJ2-2; D not resolved. There are 12 residues in the CDR3. Trimming took off 6 bases at V and 5 bases at J, with 7 bases between the two ends. Per germline, CDR1 SNHLY and CDR2 FYNNEI. The CDR3 DNA follows: TGTGCCAGCAGCTTTTTTACCGGGGAGCTGTTTTTT. Its protein is CASSFFTGELFF.

The chain carries TRBV4-1 and TRBJ2-1, with 10 bases identical to TRBD1. CDR1 and CDR2 (germline): MGHRA, YSYEKL. The ends lost 4 bases at V and 6 bases at J; junction bases unmatched: 9. The CDR3 has 16 residues. CDR3 residues: CASSPEGQGRPNEQFF. Written as DNA, the CDR3 is TGCGCCAGCAGCCCTGAGGGACAGGGGCGGCCCAATGAGCAGTTCTTC.

The chain has TRBV10-1 and TRBJ2-3; 9 nucleotides match TRBD2. With V trimmed by 3 bases and J by 1 base, 2 bases remained unmatched. Germline V gene lookup returns CDR1 WNHNN and CDR2 SYGVQD (reference sequence). The CDR3 has 15 residues. The CDR3 DNA is TGCGCCAGCAGTGACCCTAGCGGGGGCACAGATACGCAGTATTTT. Translated: CASSDPSGGTDTQYF.

Remarks on this clone: Distinct nucleotide sequences in the sample also encode this CDR3. J is TRBJ1-2 and V is TRBV19; a weak D match, TRBD1 (5 bases). In germline, CDR1 is LNHDA, CDR2 SQIVND (reference sequence). CDR3 length equals 14 residues. V was trimmed by 4 bases and J by 0 bases, leaving 9 bases between them. Written as DNA, the CDR3 is TGTGCCAGTAGTAGCGGGGGAGCTAACTATGGCTACACCTTC. Its protein is CASSSGGANYGYTF.

The V call is TRBV6-1, the J call TRBJ2-1, with D possibly being TRBD2 (6 bases). This CDR3 is 14 amino acids long. The germline V gene encodes CDR1 MNHNS and CDR2 SASEGT. V was trimmed by 4 bases and J by 2 bases, leaving 9 bases between them. As DNA, the CDR3 is TGTGCCAGCAGTGTCAGGACTACCTACAATGAGCAGTTCTTC. This translates into CASSVRTTYNEQFF.

This clone was observed a handful of times. This rearrangement joins TRBV6-4 to TRBJ1-1; TRBD1 agrees at 8 bases. V shed 0 bases and J 4 bases; nucleotides not matched to a gene: 7. The CDR3 is 16 residues long. The V gene's germline CDR1 is MRHNA and CDR2 SNTAGT. The CDR3 sequence is CASSDSPGQGTTEAFF. For the CDR3, the DNA is TGTGCCAGCAGTGACTCGCCCGGACAGGGTACCACTGAAGCTTTCTTT.

This chain uses TRBV6-1 with TRBJ2-3; 7 bases are a match to TRBD1. CDR3 length equals 13 residues. Trimming took 10 bases from V and 1 from J; bases not matched to a gene: 5. Germline V CDR1 and CDR2: MNHNS, SASEGT. CDR3 region: CATRTGGTDTQYF. The CDR3 coding sequence is TGTGCCACACGTACAGGGGGCACAGATACGCAGTATTTT.

The genes are TRBV25-1 and TRBJ2-3; D is unclear. CDR1 is MGHDK, CDR2 SYGVNS, per germline. This CDR3 comprises 13 residues. The V end was cut by 5 bases, the J end by 2 bases, with 8 bases between. CDR3 sequence reads: CASSSVLTDTQYF. The CDR3 DNA sequence: TGTGCCAGCAGTTCAGTCCTCACAGATACGCAGTATTTT. The whole variable domain, filled in from reference TRBV25-1 and TRBJ2-3, reads EADIYQTPRYLVIGTGKKITLECSQTMGHDKMYWYQQDPGMELHLIHYSYGVNSTEKGDLSSESTVSRIRTEHFPLTLESARPSHTSQYLCASSSVLTDTQYFGPGTRLTVL.